Listed here are 18 T cell receptor beta chains from one sample, sequenced in a study of T cell responses to AZD1222 COVID-19 vaccine. Using immunoSEQ multiplex PCR, the repertoire was profiled, and TCRdb retains in-frame clones only, with some absent. The sample has 100,000 to 150,000 clones, more than 90% seen once. The sample was peripheral blood, taken 28 days after the second AZD1222 dose. These receptors came from an adult who received the AZD1222 COVID-19 vaccine.

The rearrangement joins TRBV5-6 to TRBJ1-2; TRBD1 is a possible D gene (5 bases). The V end was cut by 1 base, the J end by 7 bases, with 26 bases between. CDR3 length: 18 residues. Germline CDR1 SGHDT, CDR2 YYEEEE. In DNA form, the CDR3 reads TGTGCCAGCAGCTTGTTCGGGGAACAGGTTCGAGCGGCCGGTGGCTACACCTTC. It is translated as CASSLFGEQVRAAGGYTF.

The V call is TRBV7-9, the J call TRBJ2-1, with D possibly being TRBD2 (7 bases). V shed 3 bases and J shed 9 bases, with 18 bases lying between them. CDR1 and CDR2 from the germline V gene are SEHNR and FQNEAQ (reference sequence). CDR3 length: 15 residues. The CDR3 reads CASSFIGGVRGEQFF. In nucleotides, the CDR3 is TGTGCCAGCAGCTTTATAGGGGGGGTGCGTGGTGAGCAGTTCTTC.

The chain carries TRBV12-5 and TRBJ1-1; maybe TRBD1 (5 bases). The CDR3 has 14 amino acids. Germline V lookup: CDR1 LGHNT, CDR2 FRNRAP. Trimming cost V 1 base and J 5 bases, with 11 bases left between them. In DNA, the CDR3 is TGTGCTAGTGGTTTGGGACTGCGGGGGACTGAAGCTTTCTTT. Protein product: CASGLGLRGTEAFF.

The chain couples TRBV7-2 to TRBJ1-5, with D perhaps matching TRBD1 (5 bases). This CDR3 spans 18 amino acids. Germline values: CDR1 SGHTA, CDR2 FQGNSA. Trimming shortened V by 0 bases and J by 4 bases, and 19 bases separated the two germline ends. The CDR3 sequence is CASSLARGTLLGNQPQHF. CDR3 coding DNA: TGTGCCAGCAGCTTAGCGCGAGGGACCCTCCTGGGGAATCAGCCCCAGCATTTT.

This clone appeared a few times. V gene TRBV3-1 (or the pseudogene TRBV3-2) combines with J gene TRBJ2-7; 9 bases agree with TRBD2. Trimming cost V 0 bases and J 3 bases; bases outside gene matches: 6. Per the germline V gene, CDR1 is LGHDT and CDR2 is YNNKEL (reference sequence). The CDR3 extends over 16 amino acids. The CDR3 here is CASSQEVSGRYYEQYF. DNA for the CDR3: TGTGCCAGCAGCCAAGAAGTAAGCGGGAGGTACTACGAGCAGTACTTC.

V gene TRBV12-3 or TRBV12-4 combines with J gene TRBJ1-2, with TRBD1 matching over 9 bases. This CDR3 is built from 13 residues. After removal of 7 bases from V and 8 bases from J, the junction contained 8 bases not matched to a gene. The CDR3 nucleotides are TGTGCCAGCACCTCCACAGGGGGCGACGGCTACACCTTC. Amino acids: CASTSTGGDGYTF.

The chain joins TRBV2 to TRBJ1-6; weak D call: TRBD1 (5 bases). The germline CDR1 and CDR2 sequences are SNHLY and FYNNEI. The CDR3 loop spans 17 amino acids. The germline V and J ends were trimmed by 0 bases and 6 bases, with 15 bases remaining between them. This CDR3 reads CASSEAQGPFTNSPLHF. The CDR3 DNA reads TGTGCCAGCAGTGAAGCGCAGGGACCGTTTACTAATTCACCCCTCCACTTT.

The chain has TRBV10-3 and TRBJ2-7, with D possibly matching TRBD1 (6 bases). Trimming pared 6 bases from V and 6 bases from J, leaving 9 bases between. CDR3 length: 11 amino acids. Per the germline V gene, CDR1 is ENHRY and CDR2 is SYGVKD. CDR3 loop: CAIRQGTEQYF. Written as DNA, the CDR3 is TGTGCCATCAGGCAGGGGACCGAGCAGTACTTC.

The chain recombines TRBV29-1 with TRBJ2-2, with D maybe TRBD1 (6 bases). Trimming took 7 bases from V and 8 from J, leaving 17 bases between them. The germline V gene has CDR1 SQVTM and CDR2 ANQGSEA. This CDR3 has 13 amino acids. The CDR3 coding sequence is TGCAGCGCTGGGGGCTCATTGGGGGGGGAGCTGTTTTTT. It encodes CSAGGSLGGELFF.

The chain is built from TRBV7-6 and TRBJ2-7, with D possibly matching TRBD2 (5 bases). The CDR3 consists of 16 residues. Germline-derived CDR1 and CDR2 are SGHVS and FNYEAQ. The V gene lost 0 bases and the J gene lost 2 bases, with 14 bases spanning the gap. The CDR3 DNA is TGTGCCAGCAGCTTAGCCCTGGGGAGCGGACCCTACGAGCAGTACTTC. Its translation: CASSLALGSGPYEQYF.

J is TRBJ2-2 and V is TRBV5-4; unclear D gene. Trimming took 0 bases from V and 6 from J, leaving 6 bases between them. The germline gives CDR1 SGHNT, CDR2 YYREEE (reference sequence). This CDR3 contains 13 residues. The CDR3 region has the DNA TGTGCCAGCAGCTTGGAGTTGGCCGGGGAGCTGTTTTTT. This encodes CASSLELAGELFF.

This chain links TRBV5-6 with TRBJ1-3; D not resolved. Germline V CDR1 and CDR2: SGHDT, YYEEEE. Trimming pared 5 bases from V and 3 bases from J, leaving 6 bases between. The CDR3 length is 12 residues. CDR3 coding DNA: TGTGCCAGCAGTGGGAGTGGAAACACCATATATTTT. The encoded protein is CASSGSGNTIYF.

This chain uses TRBV6-5 with TRBJ1-2, with 7 bases fitting TRBD1. Germline trimming cut 6 bases from V and 9 bases from J; bases unmatched to any gene: 10. Germline CDR1 and CDR2: MNHEY and SVGAGI. The CDR3 spans 13 residues. CDR3 in amino acids: CASSPGTESRYTF. CDR3 DNA: TGTGCCAGCAGCCCCGGGACAGAGAGCCGCTACACCTTC.

The chain combines TRBV6-2 or TRBV6-3 with TRBJ2-7, with 10 bases matching TRBD2. This CDR3 has 16 residues. CDR1 and CDR2 from the germline V gene are MNHEY and SVGEGT. Trimming cost V 4 bases and J 3 bases; bases outside gene matches: 9. CDR3 region: CASSSTGTSVLYEQYF. The CDR3, as DNA: TGTGCCAGCAGTTCCACCGGGACTAGCGTACTCTACGAGCAGTACTTC.

CDR3 residues: CASSLGGLAGPYNEQFF. DNA for the CDR3: TGTGCCAGCAGCTTAGGGGGACTAGCGGGACCTTACAATGAGCAGTTCTTC. V gene TRBV7-7 combines with J gene TRBJ2-1; 13 bases agree with TRBD2. Unmatched junction bases numbered 4, after V lost 1 base and J lost 4 bases. From germline, CDR1 is SSHAT and CDR2 FNYEAQ (reference sequence). The CDR3 sequence is 17 residues long. Combining the CDR3 with reference TRBV7-7 and TRBJ2-1 gives the whole variable domain GAGVSQSPRYKVTKRGQDVTLRCDPISSHATLYWYQQALGQGPEFLTYFNYEAQPDKSGLPSDRFSAERPEGSISTLTIQRTEQRDSAMYRCASSLGGLAGPYNEQFFGPGTRLTVL.

A single count supports this clone. The chain combines TRBV5-1 with TRBJ1-1; no clear D. CDR3 size: 13 residues. V lost 4 bases to trimming and J lost 5 bases, with 12 bases between them. Per germline, CDR1 SGHRS and CDR2 YFSETQ. The CDR3: CASSPSGETEAFF. DNA of the CDR3: TGCGCCAGCAGCCCCTCCGGGGAAACTGAAGCTTTCTTT.

The J gene is TRBJ2-2, the V gene TRBV6-5; the D is unclear. V gave up 8 bases and J gave up 5 bases, with 12 bases separating them. The CDR3 runs to 13 residues. The germline V gene has CDR1 MNHEY and CDR2 SVGAGI. This CDR3 reads CASWVSLTGELFF. CDR3 nucleotide sequence: TGTGCCAGCTGGGTCAGCTTGACCGGGGAGCTGTTTTTT.

J is TRBJ1-2 and V is TRBV19; tentatively, D is TRBD1 (6 bases). The CDR3 length is 17 residues. Per the germline V gene, CDR1 is LNHDA and CDR2 is SQIVND (reference sequence). Trimming pared 6 bases from V and 4 bases from J, leaving 24 bases between. The chain's CDR3 is CASSSTLGGQISYGYTF. The DNA for the CDR3 is TGTGCCAGTAGCTCTACACTTGGGGGACAAATATCCTATGGCTACACCTTC.